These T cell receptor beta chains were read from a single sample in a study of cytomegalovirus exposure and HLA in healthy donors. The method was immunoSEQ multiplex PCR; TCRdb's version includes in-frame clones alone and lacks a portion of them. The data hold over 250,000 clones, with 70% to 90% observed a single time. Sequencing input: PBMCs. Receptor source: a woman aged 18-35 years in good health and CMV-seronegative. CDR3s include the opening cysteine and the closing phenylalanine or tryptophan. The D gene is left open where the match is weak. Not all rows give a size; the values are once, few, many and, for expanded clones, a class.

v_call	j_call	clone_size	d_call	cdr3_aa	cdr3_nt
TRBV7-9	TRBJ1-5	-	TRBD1	CASSPDRVGQPQHF	TGTGCCAGCAGCCCTGACAGGGTGGGTCAGCCCCAGCATTTT
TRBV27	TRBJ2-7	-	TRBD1	CASSRKDRPSYEQYF	TGTGCCAGCAGTCGGAAGGACAGGCCATCCTACGAGCAGTACTTC
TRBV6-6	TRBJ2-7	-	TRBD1	CASSPRTGSYEQYF	TGTGCCAGCAGCCCCAGGACAGGGTCCTACGAGCAGTACTTC
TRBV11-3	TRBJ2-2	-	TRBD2	CASSFSGGRNGELFF	TGTGCCAGCAGCTTTAGCGGGGGGCGGAACGGGGAGCTGTTTTTT
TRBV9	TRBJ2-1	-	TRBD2	CASSGPGLGSNEQFF	TGTGCCAGCAGCGGTCCGGGACTAGGATCGAATGAGCAGTTCTTC
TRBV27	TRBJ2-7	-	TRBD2	CASSTGGPRSLYEQYF	TGTGCCAGCAGTACGGGAGGACCTCGGAGCCTCTACGAGCAGTACTTC
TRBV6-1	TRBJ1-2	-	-	CASIGQGYGYTF	TGTGCCAGCATAGGGCAGGGCTATGGCTACACCTTC
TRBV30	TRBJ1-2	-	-	CAWSWAAGLIGYTF	TGTGCCTGGAGTTGGGCGGCAGGGCTTATCGGCTACACCTTC
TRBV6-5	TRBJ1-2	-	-	CASSYAGINYGYTF	TGTGCCAGCAGTTACGCAGGGATCAACTATGGCTACACCTTC
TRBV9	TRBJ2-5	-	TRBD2	CASSVVGSGGPQETQYF	TGTGCCAGCAGCGTAGTTGGTAGCGGGGGGCCCCAAGAGACCCAGTACTTC
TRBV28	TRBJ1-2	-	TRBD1	CASSLGGWGQYYGYTF	TGTGCCAGCAGTTTAGGGGGATGGGGACAGTACTATGGCTACACCTTC
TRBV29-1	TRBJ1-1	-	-	CSVLLGYRSTEAFF	TGCAGCGTTCTTCTAGGCTACCGCAGCACTGAAGCTTTCTTT
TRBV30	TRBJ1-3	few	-	CAWSADSSGNTIYF	TGTGCCTGGAGCGCGGATAGCTCTGGAAACACCATATATTTT
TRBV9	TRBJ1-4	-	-	CASSVARGQLEEKLFF	TGTGCCAGCAGCGTAGCACGAGGGCAGTTAGAGGAAAAACTGTTTTTT
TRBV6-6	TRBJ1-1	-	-	CASSQTANTEAFF	TGTGCCAGCAGTCAGACAGCGAACACTGAAGCTTTCTTT
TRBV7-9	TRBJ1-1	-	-	CASSVLPGNTEAFF	TGTGCCAGCAGCGTCCTCCCAGGGAACACTGAAGCTTTCTTT
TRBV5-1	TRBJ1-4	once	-	CASSLGRAGGEKLFF	TGCGCCAGCAGCTTGGGTCGGGCCGGAGGTGAAAAACTGTTTTTT
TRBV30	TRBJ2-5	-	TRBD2	CAWSGLAGGETQYF	TGTGCCTGGAGCGGACTAGCGGGAGGGGAGACCCAGTACTTC
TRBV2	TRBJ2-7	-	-	CASSGQNYEQYF	TGTGCCAGCAGTGGGCAGAACTACGAGCAGTACTTC
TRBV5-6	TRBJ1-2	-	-	CASSVVRGGGPYGYTF	TGTGCCAGCAGCGTAGTCAGGGGAGGGGGGCCCTATGGCTACACCTTC
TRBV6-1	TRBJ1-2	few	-	CASSEQNNYGYTF	TGTGCCAGCAGTGAACAGAATAACTATGGCTACACCTTC
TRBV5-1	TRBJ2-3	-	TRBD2	CASSVGLAGGDTQYF	TGCGCCAGCAGCGTGGGACTAGCGGGAGGCGATACGCAGTATTTT
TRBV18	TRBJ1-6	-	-	CASSPREDNSPLHF	TGTGCCAGCTCACCAAGAGAAGATAATTCACCCCTCCACTTT
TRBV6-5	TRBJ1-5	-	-	CASSPGDYQPQHF	TGTGCCAGCAGTCCCGGCGACTATCAGCCCCAGCATTTT
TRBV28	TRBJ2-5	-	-	CASSAGLAQETQYF	TGTGCCAGCAGTGCCGGACTTGCACAAGAGACCCAGTACTTC
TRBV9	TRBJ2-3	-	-	CASSVAGWSPDTQYF	TGTGCCAGCAGCGTAGCAGGGTGGAGCCCAGATACGCAGTATTTT
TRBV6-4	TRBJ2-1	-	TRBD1	CASSGGQGSDEQFF	TGTGCCAGCAGTGGGGGACAGGGGTCTGATGAGCAGTTCTTC
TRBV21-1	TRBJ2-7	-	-	CASSNLRGTSGRDYEQYF	TGTGCCAGCAGCAACCTCAGGGGGACTAGCGGGCGGGACTACGAGCAGTACTTC
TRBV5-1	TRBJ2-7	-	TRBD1	CASSIGTGDYEQYF	TGCGCCAGCAGCATCGGGACAGGGGACTACGAGCAGTACTTC
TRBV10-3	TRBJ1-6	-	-	CAISLGLRDNSPLHF	TGTGCCATCAGCCTAGGACTGAGAGATAATTCACCCCTCCACTTT
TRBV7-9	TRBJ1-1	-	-	CASSPRAEAFF	TGTGCCAGCAGCCCCAGGGCTGAAGCTTTCTTT
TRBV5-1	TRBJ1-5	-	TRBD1	CASSSTGQGNQPQHF	TGCGCCAGCAGCTCGACAGGGCAGGGCAATCAGCCCCAGCATTTT
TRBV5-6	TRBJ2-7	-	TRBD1	CASSFTGTGHGSYEQYF	TGTGCCAGCAGCTTCACCGGGACAGGCCACGGCTCCTACGAGCAGTACTTC
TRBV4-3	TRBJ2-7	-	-	CASSLQTDNSYEQYF	TGCGCCAGCAGCCTCCAAACTGACAACTCCTACGAGCAGTACTTC
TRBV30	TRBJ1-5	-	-	CAIGQRGNQPQHF	TGTGCCATCGGACAGAGGGGCAATCAGCCCCAGCATTTT
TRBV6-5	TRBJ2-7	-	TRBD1	CASSYQGQTYEQYF	TGTGCCAGCAGTTACCAGGGACAGACCTACGAGCAGTACTTC
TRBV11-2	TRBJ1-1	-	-	CASSSTGLNTEAFF	TGTGCCAGCAGCTCAACAGGATTGAACACTGAAGCTTTCTTT